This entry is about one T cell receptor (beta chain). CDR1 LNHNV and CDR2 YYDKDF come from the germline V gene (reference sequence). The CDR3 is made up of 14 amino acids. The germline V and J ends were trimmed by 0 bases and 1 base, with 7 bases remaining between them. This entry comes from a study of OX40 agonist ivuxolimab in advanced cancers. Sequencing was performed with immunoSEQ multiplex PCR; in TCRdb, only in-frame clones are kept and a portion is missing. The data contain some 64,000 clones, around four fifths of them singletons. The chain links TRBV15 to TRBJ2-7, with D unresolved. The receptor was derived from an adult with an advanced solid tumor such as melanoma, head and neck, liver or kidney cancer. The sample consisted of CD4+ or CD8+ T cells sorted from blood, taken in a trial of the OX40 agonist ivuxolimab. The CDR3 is CATSRDVGSYEQYF. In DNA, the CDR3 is TGTGCCACCAGCAGAGATGTAGGGTCCTACGAGCAGTACTTC.